The rows below give T cell receptor beta chains drawn from one sample of a study of blood T cells in healthy people across ages. A single record per CDR3 protein comes from TCRdb applying MiXCR to the 5' RACE reads. Of approximately 780,000 distinct CDR3 sequences in the sample, roughly 25% are singletons; the top ten hold approximately 2.9%. The same specimen was also included in a second study, on T cells of mothers and their children.

What was sequenced was blood. The receptor source for this set is a boy between 10 and 17 years old in good health. Each CDR3 is given with its conserved first and last residue. Fields, in order: D gene, clone size, J gene, V gene, CDR3 DNA, CDR3 protein. The D gene is left open where the match is weak. Size tells how often a clone was seen (once, few, many) or the class of an expanded clone, and some rows leave it out.

TRBD1 | NA | TRBJ2-5 | TRBV12-3/TRBV12-4 | TGTGCCAGCAGTTTAAGAGGACAGGGTTGGGAGACCCAGTACTTC | CASSLRGQGWETQYF
NA | NA | TRBJ1-5 | TRBV7-8 | TGTGCCAGCAGCTTTCTTGGGCACCCTAACAGGGCCGGCAATCAGCCCCAGCATTTT | CASSFLGHPNRAGNQPQHF
NA | NA | TRBJ1-4 | TRBV29-1 | TGCAGCGTTGAAGATCCTAAGGCAACTAATGAAAAACTGTTTTTT | CSVEDPKATNEKLFF
TRBD1 | few | TRBJ1-2 | TRBV29-1 | TGCAGCGTTGAAGATGGGGGCAGGGGGCGCGGCTACACCTTC | CSVEDGGRGRGYTF
NA | few | TRBJ2-6 | TRBV7-9 | TGTGCCAGCAGCTTGGAGGGGTTATCGGGGGCCAACGTCCTGACTTTC | CASSLEGLSGANVLTF
TRBD1 | NA | TRBJ1-1 | TRBV29-1 | TGCAGCGCCAAGCCGGGACAGGGGGCCCTGAACACTGAAGCTTTCTTT | CSAKPGQGALNTEAFF
TRBD1 | NA | TRBJ2-7 | TRBV6-1 | TGTGCCAGCAGTGAAGCGGGACAGGGCTACGAGCAGTACTTC | CASSEAGQGYEQYF
NA | NA | TRBJ2-5 | TRBV4-1 | TGCGCCAGCAGCCAAGATATGGAGGGGAAGGAGACCCAGTACTTC | CASSQDMEGKETQYF
TRBD1 | NA | TRBJ1-1 | TRBV28 | TGTGCCAGCAGTGCCGGGACAGGGCCGCCTGGCACTGAAGCTTTCTTT | CASSAGTGPPGTEAFF
NA | few | TRBJ2-5 | TRBV25-1 | TGTGCCAGCAGTGCCTCCCGAGGGGGGGCCAGGGAGACCCAGTACTTC | CASSASRGGARETQYF
TRBD1 | NA | TRBJ2-3 | TRBV20-1 | TGCAGTGCCGCGGACAGGATGAGCACAGATACGCAGTATTTT | CSAADRMSTDTQYF
NA | NA | TRBJ2-5 | TRBV14 | TGTGCCAGCAGCCAAGAACTTCGGGAGACCCAGTACTTC | CASSQELRETQYF
NA | NA | TRBJ1-2 | TRBV10-3 | TGTGCCATCAGTGAGTCTCGAGATGCCTCTGGCTACACCTTC | CAISESRDASGYTF
TRBD1 | NA | TRBJ1-4 | TRBV6-1 | TGTGCCAGCAGAAAAACTTTAGCAGGGGGCAGGGGAGAAAAACTGTTTTTT | CASRKTLAGGRGEKLFF
NA | NA | TRBJ1-2 | TRBV4-1 | TGCGTCAGCAGCCAAGGTTGGGGGGCGGAAGGCTACACCTTC | CVSSQGWGAEGYTF
NA | NA | TRBJ1-5 | TRBV20-1 | TGCAGTGCTGGCCGGTCGGGGGGCAATCAGCCCCAGCATTTT | CSAGRSGGNQPQHF
NA | few | TRBJ1-2 | TRBV2 | TGTGCCAGCAGTCCCCGGGAACCCACCTCTAACTATGGCTACACCTTC | CASSPREPTSNYGYTF
NA | NA | TRBJ2-3 | TRBV7-2 | TGTGCCAGCAGCCCTTTAGCGTCCACAGATACGCAGTATTTT | CASSPLASTDTQYF
TRBD1 | NA | TRBJ1-1 | TRBV10-3 | TGTGCCATCAGTGAACAGGGGCTCACTGAAGCTTTCTTT | CAISEQGLTEAFF
NA | few | TRBJ2-2 | TRBV21-1 | TGTGCCAGCAGCAAAGCGCGTTTACGAGGGGAGCTGTTTTTT | CASSKARLRGELFF
NA | few | TRBJ2-7 | TRBV3-1 | TGTGCCAGCAGTCCCGGGACTTTGGACTACGAGCAGTACTTC | CASSPGTLDYEQYF
NA | NA | TRBJ2-3 | TRBV6-4 | TGTGCCAGCAGTGACTCTGACGGTCAAATCGATACGCAGTATTTT | CASSDSDGQIDTQYF
TRBD1 | few | TRBJ1-2 | TRBV15 | TGTGCCACCAGCAGGGGGGGACAGGGGGACTATGGCTACACCTTC | CATSRGGQGDYGYTF
TRBD1 | NA | TRBJ2-3 | TRBV14 | TGTGCCAGCAGCCTAAGGACAGGGGGCCTTTCAGATACGCAGTATTTT | CASSLRTGGLSDTQYF
TRBD1 | few | TRBJ2-5 | TRBV5-1 | TGCGCCAGCAGCCCTGTCCCGGGACAGGGGGCCGGGACCCAGTACTTC | CASSPVPGQGAGTQYF
NA | NA | TRBJ2-3 | TRBV7-2 | TGTGCCAGCAGCTCCTACCGCACAGATACGCAGTATTTT | CASSSYRTDTQYF
NA | NA | TRBJ1-3 | TRBV20-1 | TGCAGTGCTAGTGTTACCTTTGGAAACACCATATATTTT | CSASVTFGNTIYF
TRBD1 | once | TRBJ2-1 | TRBV7-9 | TGTGCCAGCTCTCGGGGACAGGAACCCTACAATGAGCAGTTCTTC | CASSRGQEPYNEQFF
NA | NA | TRBJ2-7 | TRBV6-6 | TGTGCCAGCAGTTACCAAGGGGCCTCCTACGAGCAGTACTTC | CASSYQGASYEQYF
NA | few | TRBJ1-2 | TRBV3-1 | TGTGCCAGCAGCCAAGGTGGTAAGGACATACATGGCTACACCTTC | CASSQGGKDIHGYTF
NA | NA | TRBJ2-2 | TRBV2 | TGTGCCAGCAGTCCCCAGGGATCGAGGAACACCGGGGAGCTGTTTTTT | CASSPQGSRNTGELFF
NA | NA | TRBJ1-2 | TRBV7-2 | TGTGCCAGTAGCTTCACCCGGGTCACCGACTATGGCTACACCTTC | CASSFTRVTDYGYTF